Below are 18 T cell receptor beta chains sequenced from a single sample in a study of blood T cells in healthy people across ages. The second PCR ran roughly 6 to 12 cycles with a sample-barcoded 5' primer and J-beta primers. A single record per CDR3 protein comes from TCRdb applying MiXCR to the 5' RACE reads. The data show about 640,000 distinct CDR3 sequences, 58% seen once. The sequenced sample was blood. Receptors were obtained from a man aged 60 to 69 in good health.

The chain uses TRBV20-1 and TRBJ1-1; no reliable D call. CDR1 is DFQATT and CDR2 is SNEGSKA in the germline V gene (reference sequence). The CDR3 is made up of 14 amino acids. The germline V and J ends were trimmed by 4 bases and 1 base, with 13 bases remaining between them. The CDR3 DNA follows: TGCAGTGCTATGAACCAACGTGGGAACACTGAAGCTTTCTTT. Translated, it gives CSAMNQRGNTEAFF.

The gene calls are TRBV2 and TRBJ2-1, with D perhaps matching TRBD1 (7 bases). Trimming left V 7 bases short and J 0 bases short, with 13 bases between. Germline CDR1 reads SNHLY; CDR2 reads FYNNEI. The CDR3 has 15 residues. The DNA of the CDR3 is TGTGCCAGCAATGGAGGGGGCAGCTCCTACAATGAGCAGTTCTTC. This gives the protein CASNGGGSSYNEQFF.

The chain employs TRBV20-1 and TRBJ1-1, with unresolved D. Germline lookup yields CDR1 DFQATT and CDR2 SNEGSKA (reference sequence). The CDR3 length is 15 residues. Deletions cut 0 bases from V and 1 base from J, with 12 bases between. The CDR3 coding sequence is TGCAGTGCTAGAGATAGTGGTCGGCCGAACACTGAAGCTTTCTTT. Translating gives CSARDSGRPNTEAFF.

The chain joins TRBV5-1 to TRBJ1-4, with D uncertain. The germline V and J ends were trimmed by 4 bases and 8 bases, with 15 bases remaining between them. This CDR3 contains 14 residues. CDR1 and CDR2 from the germline V gene are SGHRS and YFSETQ. CDR3 sequence: CASSLEPGREKLFF. The DNA of the CDR3 is TGCGCCAGCAGCCTTGAACCTGGACGGGAAAAACTGTTTTTT.

The chain is built from TRBV4-2 and TRBJ2-3; tentative D call: TRBD2 (6 bases). The CDR3 contains 14 residues. The V gene lost 1 base and the J gene lost 5 bases, with 10 bases spanning the gap. The germline gives CDR1 LGHNA, CDR2 YNFKEQ. This chain's CDR3 is CASSQAIGGDTQYF. DNA of the CDR3: TGTGCCAGCAGCCAAGCCATCGGGGGAGATACGCAGTATTTT.

V and J are TRBV20-1 and TRBJ2-3; D call uncertain. This CDR3 is 16 amino acids long. V shed 2 bases and J shed 0 bases, with 15 bases lying between them. The germline gives CDR1 DFQATT, CDR2 SNEGSKA (reference sequence). For the CDR3, the DNA is TGCAGTGCTAGAACATTCGCCCTGACTAGCACAGATACGCAGTATTTT. Its translation is CSARTFALTSTDTQYF.

Note on this clonotype: Given a much more abundant clone one base away, this may be a read error. The chain recombines TRBV11-3 with TRBJ2-5; perhaps TRBD2 as D (5 bases). Germline V gene sequence: CDR1 SGHNT, CDR2 YENEEA. Trimming pared 2 bases from V and 11 bases from J, leaving 15 bases between. This CDR3 comprises 13 residues. The CDR3 region has the DNA TGTGCCAGCAGCTTACGGGATAGCACTAGTCAGTACTTC. Amino acids: CASSLRDSTSQYF.

The V and J genes are TRBV5-1 and TRBJ1-1, with D perhaps matching TRBD1 (6 bases). There are 15 residues in the CDR3. Germline V gene lookup returns CDR1 SGHRS and CDR2 YFSETQ. V was clipped by 2 bases and J by 1 base, with 12 bases between them. CDR3 sequence reads: CASSFQTGANTEAFF. CDR3 DNA sequence: TGCGCCAGCAGCTTCCAGACAGGTGCGAACACTGAAGCTTTCTTT.

The sample holds a few counts of this clonotype. The chain links TRBV11-1 to TRBJ1-2; the match to TRBD1 covers 12 bases. Germline trimming cut 8 bases from V and 10 bases from J; bases unmatched to any gene: 8. The CDR3 loop spans 13 amino acids. Germline V gives CDR1 SGHAT, CDR2 FQDESV (reference sequence). The CDR3 nucleotides are TGTGCCAGCCTGGGGACAGGGGGCGCTTCCTACACCTTC. It is translated as CASLGTGGASYTF.

The rearrangement joins TRBV2 to TRBJ2-7, with D unresolved. The CDR3 covers 14 residues. The germline V and J ends were trimmed by 6 bases and 2 bases, with 14 bases remaining between them. Germline CDR1 and CDR2: SNHLY and FYNNEI. CDR3 DNA sequence: TGTGCCAGCAGGCCCTCCTCGGCGACCTACGAGCAGTACTTC. Protein sequence: CASRPSSATYEQYF.

This clonotype was detected only a few times. The rearrangement links TRBV29-1 to TRBJ2-6; D unclear. V was trimmed by 6 bases and J by 0 bases, leaving 6 bases between them. The germline V gene has CDR1 SQVTM and CDR2 ANQGSEA. This CDR3 contains 13 residues. The CDR3 nucleotides are TGCAGCGTGGCGACCTCTGGGGCCAACGTCCTGACTTTC. It specifies CSVATSGANVLTF.

This clonotype was found a few times. The rearrangement links TRBV3-1 to TRBJ2-5, with D uncertain. The V end lost 5 bases, the J end lost 3 bases, and 16 bases lay between the germline ends. This CDR3 is built from 15 residues. From germline, CDR1 is LGHDT and CDR2 YNNKEL (reference sequence). Written as DNA, the CDR3 is TGTGCCAGCAGCACAAAACTGGGATGGGAAGAGACCCAGTACTTC. Amino acids: CASSTKLGWEETQYF.

This clonotype was recorded a few times. The J gene is TRBJ2-1, the V gene TRBV9; TRBD2 matches at 8 bases. Germline CDR1 and CDR2: SGDLS and YYNGEE. The trim removed 5 bases at V and 3 bases at J, leaving 10 bases unmatched. The CDR3 is 16 amino acids. The CDR3 DNA reads as TGTGCCAGCAGTCGTACCGGGGGGGCAGTCTACAATGAGCAGTTCTTC. This codes for CASSRTGGAVYNEQFF.

V and J are TRBV7-7 and TRBJ2-5, with unresolved D. The CDR3 runs to 13 residues. Deletions cut 5 bases from V and 2 bases from J, with 9 bases between. CDR1 is SSHAT and CDR2 is FNYEAQ in the germline V gene (reference sequence). CDR3 sequence reads: CASSARLQETQYF. In nucleotides, the CDR3 is TGTGCCAGCAGCGCCCGGTTACAAGAGACCCAGTACTTC.

The sample holds one count of this clonotype. An end of the junction does not agree with germline; a read error may underlie this. V gene TRBV3-1 combines with J gene TRBJ1-2; TRBD1 matches at 10 bases. This CDR3 region has 15 residues. Germline CDR1 and CDR2: LGHDT and YNNKEL (reference sequence). The CDR3 reads CASALLDRGLYGHTF. In DNA form, the CDR3 reads TGTGCCTCGGCCCTTCTGGACAGGGGGTTGTATGGCCACACCTTC. The full variable domain, its missing parts supplied by reference TRBV3-1 and TRBJ1-2, is DTAVSQTPKYLVTQMGNDKSIKCEQNLGHDTMYWYKQDSKKFLKIMFSYNNKELIINETVPNRFSPKSPDKAHLNLHINSLELGDSAVYFCASALLDRGLYGHTFGSGTRLTVV.

This chain joins TRBV5-1 and TRBJ2-4; perhaps TRBD2 as D (5 bases). The J call is in doubt because the DNA end fits TRBJ2-7 better. The CDR3 sequence is 14 residues long. The germline V gene has CDR1 SGHRS and CDR2 YFSETQ. The CDR3 spells CASSPGLVVSEQYF. CDR3 nucleotides: TGCGCCAGCAGCCCTGGACTTGTGGTGAGCGAGCAGTACTTC.

The chain links TRBV6-5 to TRBJ2-7; D not resolved. Trimming removed 3 bases at V and 2 bases at J, with 11 bases between. This CDR3 comprises 14 residues. CDR1 and CDR2 from the germline V gene are MNHEY and SVGAGI. The CDR3 sequence is CASSYSGSTYEQYF. The CDR3 bases are TGTGCCAGCAGTTATTCCGGCAGCACCTACGAGCAGTACTTC.

This clonotype came up a few times. The chain recombines TRBV11-2 with TRBJ2-5; D unresolved. Germline loops: CDR1 SGHAT, CDR2 FQNNGV. The CDR3 has 12 residues. Trimming stripped 6 bases from V and 5 bases from J, with 10 bases between. The CDR3 is CASSLMGETQYF. Written as DNA, the CDR3 is TGTGCCAGCAGTTTGATGGGGGAGACCCAGTACTTC. Using reference TRBV11-2 and TRBJ2-5 for the parts outside the CDR3, the full variable domain is EAGVAQSPRYKIIEKRQSVAFWCNPISGHATLYWYQQILGQGPKLLIQFQNNGVVDDSQLPKDRFSAERLKGVDSTLKIQPAKLEDSAVYLCASSLMGETQYFGPGTRLLVL.